This is a list of T cell receptor beta chains from one sample in a study of beta chain features in type 1 diabetes. Clones were sequenced by immunoSEQ multiplex PCR, and TCRdb holds only the in-frame ones, with some missing. The data contain 350,000 to 400,000 clones, about 12% of them singletons. Sequenced sample: naive CD4+ T cells from blood. These receptor sequences come from a young woman with type 1 diabetes. CDR3s include the opening cysteine and the closing phenylalanine or tryptophan. D genes are given only for firm matches. Expanded clones get a size class; other rows say once, few or many, or leave the size out.

clone size,J gene,D gene,V gene,CDR3 protein,CDR3 DNA
.,TRBJ2-6,.,TRBV6-5,CASVKFPSGANVLTF,TGTGCCAGCGTCAAATTCCCCTCTGGGGCCAACGTCCTGACTTTC
few,TRBJ1-5,TRBD1,TRBV5-4,CASSRQGFNQPQHF,TGTGCCAGCAGCCGACAGGGGTTTAATCAGCCCCAGCATTTT
few,TRBJ1-6,TRBD1,TRBV27,CASSFGTGGNSPLHF,TGTGCCAGCAGTTTTGGGACAGGGGGTAATTCACCCCTCCACTTT
few,TRBJ2-1,TRBD2,TRBV4-3,CASSQDLAGGSNEQFF,TGCGCCAGCAGCCAAGATCTAGCGGGGGGTTCCAATGAGCAGTTCTTC
few,TRBJ2-7,TRBD1,TRBV5-1,CASSPKGQGSYEQYF,TGCGCCAGCAGCCCTAAGGGACAGGGAAGTTACGAGCAGTACTTC
few,TRBJ2-3,TRBD2,TRBV9,CASSRIEGLAGTDTQYF,TGTGCCAGCAGCCGGATTGAGGGACTAGCCGGCACAGATACGCAGTATTTT
.,TRBJ2-3,TRBD1,TRBV20-1,CSCRGRDTQYF,TGCAGTTGCAGGGGGCGAGATACGCAGTATTTT
few,TRBJ2-1,.,TRBV7-2,CASSLFLNEQFF,TGTGCCAGCAGCTTATTCCTCAATGAGCAGTTCTTC
.,TRBJ2-1,TRBD2,TRBV19,CASGLAGVLYNEQFF,TGTGCCAGCGGACTAGCGGGAGTACTCTACAATGAGCAGTTCTTC
.,TRBJ2-6,.,TRBV28,CASSDSAGANVLTF,TGTGCCAGCTCAGACAGTGCCGGGGCCAACGTCCTGACTTTC
.,TRBJ2-4,TRBD1,TRBV19,CASTPRTGLNQYF,TGTGCCAGTACCCCCCGGACAGGGTTAAATCAGTACTTC
.,TRBJ2-1,TRBD2,TRBV11-2,CASSLAGGPSEQFF,TGTGCCAGCAGCTTAGCGGGGGGGCCTAGTGAGCAGTTCTTC
.,TRBJ2-2,.,TRBV5-1,CASSSWTVPGELFF,TGCGCCAGCAGCTCCTGGACTGTCCCCGGGGAGCTGTTTTTT
few,TRBJ1-1,.,TRBV4-1,CASGAGWGPMNTEAFF,TGCGCCAGCGGGGCGGGATGGGGACCAATGAACACTGAAGCTTTCTTT
.,TRBJ2-7,TRBD2,TRBV7-2,CASSLALGGGDFPYEQYF,TGTGCCAGCAGCTTAGCGCTGGGCGGGGGGGACTTTCCGTACGAGCAGTACTTC
few,TRBJ1-4,.,TRBV19,CASSDERGATNEKLFF,TGTGCCAGTAGTGACGAACGCGGAGCAACTAATGAAAAACTGTTTTTT
.,TRBJ1-4,TRBD1,TRBV7-2,CASSLSTGRRELFF,TGTGCCAGCAGCTTATCGACAGGGCGCAGGGAACTGTTTTTT
.,TRBJ1-1,TRBD1,TRBV18,CASSETGSPEAFF,TGTGCCAGCTCAGAGACAGGGAGCCCTGAAGCTTTCTTT
few,TRBJ2-7,.,TRBV29-1,CSVGPRLFYEQYF,TGCAGCGTTGGTCCCAGGTTATTTTACGAGCAGTACTTC
few,TRBJ2-5,.,TRBV28,CASSLSGLGETQYF,TGTGCCAGCAGTTTAAGCGGGCTTGGGGAGACCCAGTACTTC
few,TRBJ1-2,.,TRBV19,CASSIAARDYGYTF,TGTGCCAGTAGTATAGCAGCCAGGGACTATGGCTACACCTTC
few,TRBJ2-4,TRBD2,TRBV29-1,CSVEGTSGTQNIQYF,TGCAGCGTTGAGGGGACTAGCGGGACACAAAACATTCAGTACTTC
few,TRBJ2-3,.,TRBV25-1,CASSQKRGTDTQYF,TGTGCCAGCAGTCAAAAGCGGGGCACAGATACGCAGTATTTT